Each of the 19 T cell receptor beta chains below was sequenced from the same sample in a study of blood T cell repertoires in COVID-19. The assay was immunoSEQ multiplex PCR, and TCRdb's table has in-frame clones only and misses some. Among around 310,000 clones listed, over 75% were seen once. What was sequenced was peripheral blood. These receptors originate from a woman between 55 and 75 years old with acute or convalescent COVID-19.

V is TRBV12-3 or TRBV12-4 and J is TRBJ2-1; no reliable D call. Trimming removed 0 bases from V and 9 bases from J, with 9 bases in between. This CDR3 contains 13 residues. CDR3 loop: CASSLAEFGEQFF. The CDR3 nucleotides are TGTGCCAGCAGTTTAGCCGAGTTCGGTGAGCAGTTCTTC.

This clone was detected a few times. The chain combines TRBV4-1 with TRBJ1-5; D gene unclear. Trimming shortened V by 4 bases and J by 4 bases, and 17 bases separated the two germline ends. Germline V gene data show CDR1 as MGHRA and CDR2 as YSYEKL. The CDR3 totals 16 residues. CDR3: CASSPTAAGGNQPQHF. The DNA of the CDR3 is TGCGCCAGCAGCCCCACGGCTGCTGGAGGGAATCAGCCCCAGCATTTT.

This chain joins TRBV27 and TRBJ1-1; 9 positions match TRBD1. The CDR3 runs 15 residues. The germline V gene encodes CDR1 MNHEY and CDR2 SMNVEV (reference sequence). Trimming removed 3 bases from V and 6 bases from J; junction bases left unmatched: 8. CDR3 region: CASSLEGQGMAEAFF. The CDR3, as DNA: TGTGCCAGCAGTTTGGAAGGACAGGGGATGGCTGAAGCTTTCTTT.

The chain is built from TRBV9 and TRBJ2-3; D possibly corresponds to TRBD2 (7 bases). V was shortened by 2 bases and J by 4 bases, with 20 bases between the two germline ends. Germline assignment: CDR1 SGDLS and CDR2 YYNGEE. The CDR3 is made up of 17 amino acids. The CDR3 nucleotides read TGTGCCAGCAGCGTGGCCCCGGGGGGCAGGGGCGCAGATACGCAGTATTTT. Amino acid sequence: CASSVAPGGRGADTQYF.

This clone came up a few times. This chain uses TRBV24-1 with TRBJ1-1, with TRBD1 as a possible D gene (5 bases). From germline, CDR1 is KGHDR and CDR2 SFDVKD. The length of the CDR3 is 14 residues. V was trimmed by 7 bases and J by 1 base, leaving 12 bases between them. The CDR3 spells CATRGQGSNTEAFF. The CDR3 DNA sequence: TGTGCCACCAGAGGCCAGGGCTCGAACACTGAAGCTTTCTTT.

This clone was seen a few times. J is TRBJ2-7 and V is TRBV19; a weak D match, TRBD1 (5 bases). Trimming removed 1 base from V and 6 bases from J, with 19 bases in between. This CDR3 region has 16 residues. Germline V gives CDR1 LNHDA, CDR2 SQIVND (reference sequence). CDR3 DNA sequence: TGTGCCAGTAGTATAGGTGGCAGGGCCCTCTTGGGCGAGCAGTACTTC. Residues: CASSIGGRALLGEQYF.

The chain links TRBV7-2 to TRBJ1-2; TRBD1 is a possible D gene (6 bases). This CDR3 comprises 15 residues. Germline-derived CDR1 and CDR2 are SGHTA and FQGNSA. V lost 2 bases and J 4 bases, leaving 14 bases between the germline ends. The CDR3 bases are TGTGCCAGCAGCTTATACAGGACAGCAAGCTATGGCTACACCTTC. Its translation is CASSLYRTASYGYTF.

The chain has TRBV4-1 and TRBJ2-7; tentatively, D is TRBD1 (5 bases). This CDR3 region has 16 residues. Between the trimmed V and J ends, which lost 0 bases and 2 bases, there was a span of 14 bases. From germline, CDR1 is MGHRA and CDR2 YSYEKL. Here the CDR3 reads CASSQDHQAQAYEQYF. For the CDR3, the DNA is TGCGCCAGCAGCCAAGATCATCAGGCACAGGCCTACGAGCAGTACTTC.

The chain uses TRBV18 and TRBJ2-1; D not resolved. This CDR3 region has 12 residues. CDR1 and CDR2 (germline): KGHSH, LQKENI. The V end lost 2 bases, the J end lost 9 bases, and 8 bases lay between the germline ends. This CDR3 reads CASSPSTGEQFF. CDR3 sequence (DNA): TGTGCCAGCTCACCATCTACCGGTGAGCAGTTCTTC. The full variable domain, completed using reference TRBV18 and TRBJ2-1, is NAGVMQNPRHLVRRRGQEARLRCSPMKGHSHVYWYRQLPEEGLKFMVYLQKENIIDESGMPKERFSAEFPKEGPSILRIQQVVRGDSAAYFCASSPSTGEQFFGPGTRLTVL.

The CDR3 reads CASSPGTSGAYEQFF. For the CDR3, the DNA is TGTGCCAGCAGCCCCGGGACTAGCGGGGCCTATGAGCAGTTCTTC. The chain recombines TRBV16 with TRBJ2-1, with 13 positions matching TRBD2. The J segment lost 8 bases and the V segment lost 4 bases, leaving 5 bases of the junction unmatched. This CDR3 contains 15 residues. Germline CDR1 is KGHSY and CDR2 is FQNENV.

V gene TRBV4-3 combines with J gene TRBJ1-5, with 8 positions matching TRBD1. This CDR3 has 19 amino acids. V lost 0 bases, J lost 0 bases, and 10 bases stayed unmatched. In germline, CDR1 is LGHNA, CDR2 YSLEER. Here the CDR3 DNA reads TGCGCCAGCAGCCAAGATGCCCCCAGGGGGCCCGATAGCAATCAGCCCCAGCATTTT. Amino acid sequence: CASSQDAPRGPDSNQPQHF.

J is TRBJ1-1 and V is TRBV18; 8 bases line up with TRBD1. Germline CDR1 is KGHSH and CDR2 is LQKENI. Losses at the gene ends were 5 bases for V and 4 bases for J; bases not matched to a gene: 12. This CDR3 comprises 16 residues. DNA of the CDR3: TGTGCCAGCTCAACTCAGGGGGCTGGGGGTGGCACTGAAGCTTTCTTT. It encodes CASSTQGAGGGTEAFF.

The V and J genes are TRBV24-1 and TRBJ2-1; the match to TRBD2 covers 11 bases. This CDR3 contains 16 residues. Germline values: CDR1 KGHDR, CDR2 SFDVKD. V shed 3 bases, J shed 3 bases, and the junction held 3 bases outside the gene matches. The CDR3 nucleotides read TGTGCCACCAGTGATCTGACTAGCGGGGACTACAATGAGCAGTTCTTC. This codes for CATSDLTSGDYNEQFF.

The rearrangement uses TRBV30 and TRBJ2-7; 11 bases agree with TRBD2. The germline V gene has CDR1 GTSNPN and CDR2 SVGIG (reference sequence). The length of the CDR3 is 13 residues. V shed 4 bases, J shed 5 bases, and the junction held 4 bases outside the gene matches. In DNA form, the CDR3 reads TGTGCCTGGATGGCTAGCGGGAGGAACGAGCAGTACTTC. Protein sequence: CAWMASGRNEQYF.

V and J are TRBV18 and TRBJ2-7; TRBD1 might be the D (6 bases). Germline CDR1 reads KGHSH; CDR2 reads LQKENI. V gave up 6 bases and J gave up 5 bases, with 20 bases separating them. This CDR3 spans 15 amino acids. CDR3 sequence reads: CASSPTIGTGNEQYF. CDR3 in DNA: TGTGCCAGCTCCCCGACCATCGGAACAGGGAACGAGCAGTACTTC.

This chain connects TRBV3-1 (or the pseudogene TRBV3-2) to TRBJ1-5; D remains ambiguous. Germline lookup yields CDR1 LGHDT and CDR2 YNNKEL (reference sequence). The CDR3 consists of 13 residues. The germline V and J ends were trimmed by 0 bases and 3 bases, with 3 bases remaining between them. CDR3 residues: CASSQDVNQPQHF. CDR3 in DNA: TGTGCCAGCAGCCAAGACGTCAATCAGCCCCAGCATTTT.

The table lists this clone with a count of one. The chain combines TRBV7-2 with TRBJ2-7, with D possibly being TRBD1 (6 bases). Trimming removed 8 bases at V and 0 bases at J, with 17 bases between. Germline values: CDR1 SGHTA, CDR2 FQGNSA. The CDR3 has 15 residues. CDR3 loop: CASGGPGLSSYEQYF. DNA for the CDR3: TGTGCCAGCGGGGGCCCGGGCCTGAGCTCCTACGAGCAGTACTTC. The full variable domain, in which reference TRBV7-2 and TRBJ2-7 provide the parts outside the CDR3, is GAGVSQSPSNKVTEKGKDVELRCDPISGHTALYWYRQSLGQGLEFLIYFQGNSAPDKSGLPSDRFSAERTGGSVSTLTIQRTQQEDSAVYLCASGGPGLSSYEQYFGPGTRLTVT.

The chain couples TRBV7-2 to TRBJ2-1; 12 nucleotides line up with TRBD2. The germline gives CDR1 SGHTA, CDR2 FQGNSA. This CDR3 is built from 16 residues. Trimming removed 1 base from V and 3 bases from J; junction bases left unmatched: 1. The chain's CDR3 is CASSLEGLAGYNEQFF. CDR3 nucleotide sequence: TGTGCCAGCAGCTTAGAGGGACTAGCGGGCTACAATGAGCAGTTCTTC. Supplemented by reference TRBV7-2 and TRBJ2-1, the full variable domain reads GAGVSQSPSNKVTEKGKDVELRCDPISGHTALYWYRQSLGQGLEFLIYFQGNSAPDKSGLPSDRFSAERTGGSVSTLTIQRTQQEDSAVYLCASSLEGLAGYNEQFFGPGTRLTVL.

The chain couples TRBV19 to TRBJ1-4; D not certain. The germline V and J ends were trimmed by 4 bases and 5 bases, with 14 bases remaining between them. The CDR3 has 15 amino acids. Germline CDR1 reads LNHDA; CDR2 reads SQIVND (reference sequence). CDR3 in DNA: TGTGCCAGTAGTAAGAGGAGCGCTCGGAATGAAAAACTGTTTTTT. Encoded protein: CASSKRSARNEKLFF.